This is a list of T cell receptor beta chains from one sample in a study of blood T cell repertoires in COVID-19. The assay was immunoSEQ multiplex PCR, and TCRdb's table has in-frame clones only and misses some. The data contain 250,000 to 350,000 clones, 90% of them seen just once; the ten biggest clones take up 3.5% to 4.5%. Material: PBMCs or T cells enriched from blood (not recorded which). These receptors were taken from a woman in her late teens or twenties with acute COVID-19. Each CDR3 is given with its conserved first and last residue. A D gene is named only where the DNA matches it firmly. Clone size is not always given. Where it is, it says once, few, many or a class for expanded clones.

. | 17 | TRBJ2-2 | TRBD2 | TRBV28 | TGTGCCAGCAGTGGGACTAGCGGGAGGTGGGTCACCGGGGAGCTGTTTTTT | CASSGTSGRWVTGELFF
. | 15 | TRBJ2-2 | TRBD2 | TRBV19 | TGTGCCAGCGGACTAGCGGGAGTTTGGACCGGGGAGCTGTTTTTT | CASGLAGVWTGELFF
. | 13 | TRBJ2-5 | . | TRBV28 | TGTGCCAGCAGTTTGGGGACTCAAGAGACCCAGTACTTC | CASSLGTQETQYF
. | 16 | TRBJ1-1 | TRBD1 | TRBV11-3 | TGTGCCAGCAGGACCGGGACAGGGGCGGCGAACACTGAAGCTTTCTTT | CASRTGTGAANTEAFF
. | 14 | TRBJ2-7 | . | TRBV18 | TGTGCCAGCTCATCCCCCGTGGCCCTCGGGGAGCAGTACTTC | CASSSPVALGEQYF
. | 15 | TRBJ1-5 | TRBD1 | TRBV28 | TGTGCCAGCAGTTTATTCAGGACAGGGGGGCAGCCCCAGCATTTT | CASSLFRTGGQPQHF
. | 15 | TRBJ2-1 | . | TRBV11-3 | TGTGCCAGCAGCGGCCGGGACAGTGGAGGGAATGAGCAGTTCTTC | CASSGRDSGGNEQFF
. | 13 | TRBJ2-3 | . | TRBV6-5 | TGTGCCAGCAGTAGGAGGGCCTCAGATACGCAGTATTTT | CASSRRASDTQYF
. | 15 | TRBJ2-1 | TRBD2 | TRBV19 | TGTGCCAGTAGTATTTCGACTAGCGGACACAATGAGCAGTTCTTC | CASSISTSGHNEQFF
. | 11 | TRBJ1-1 | . | TRBV12-3/TRBV12-4 | TGTGCCAGCAGCTCTCCCGGGGAGGCTTTCTTT | CASSSPGEAFF
. | 18 | TRBJ2-3 | TRBD2 | TRBV9 | TGTGCCAGCAGCCTCGGACTAGCGGGAGGAACCGGCACAGATACGCAGTATTTT | CASSLGLAGGTGTDTQYF
. | 13 | TRBJ1-2 | TRBD1 | TRBV28 | TGTGCCACGGGGACAGGCACAATCGGGGGCTACACCTTC | CATGTGTIGGYTF
. | 15 | TRBJ2-7 | TRBD2 | TRBV28 | TGTGCCAGCAGTTTAAGCGGGAGCCAAGCCTACGAGCAGTACTTC | CASSLSGSQAYEQYF
. | 16 | TRBJ2-7 | . | TRBV6-2/TRBV6-3 | TGTGCCAGCAGTTACTCAGGGCAGGGTCGACCCTACGAGCAGTACTTC | CASSYSGQGRPYEQYF
. | 14 | TRBJ1-5 | . | TRBV5-8 | TGTGCCAGCAGCGTAAGGGGCAACAATCAGCCCCAGCATTTT | CASSVRGNNQPQHF
few | 15 | TRBJ1-1 | . | TRBV7-2 | TGTGCCAGCAGCTTAGCGGGTAGGTGGGCCTCTGAAGCTTTCTTT | CASSLAGRWASEAFF
. | 17 | TRBJ2-7 | TRBD2 | TRBV10-3 | TGTGCCATCCGGAGGGGCGGGACTAGCGGGAGCTCGGACGAGCAGTACTTC | CAIRRGGTSGSSDEQYF
. | 12 | TRBJ1-2 | . | TRBV12-3/TRBV12-4 | TGTGCCAGCAGTTCGGGTATTTATGGCTACACCTTC | CASSSGIYGYTF
. | 12 | TRBJ2-1 | . | TRBV5-1 | TGCGCCAGCAGCTTGGCGGGAAATGAGCAGTTCTTC | CASSLAGNEQFF
. | 15 | TRBJ1-1 | . | TRBV5-1 | TGCGCCAGCAGCTTGGAAACCGGACAGAACACTGAAGCTTTCTTT | CASSLETGQNTEAFF
. | 17 | TRBJ2-1 | TRBD2 | TRBV7-9 | TGTGCCAGCAAAAATGGGGCACTAGCGGGAGGAAGGAATGAGCAGTTCTTC | CASKNGALAGGRNEQFF
. | 12 | TRBJ2-7 | TRBD1 | TRBV5-6 | TGTGCCAGCAGCTCAGGGGGCCTTGAGCAGTACTTC | CASSSGGLEQYF
. | 16 | TRBJ2-7 | TRBD1 | TRBV28 | TGTGCCAGCAGTTCATACCGACAGGGGCTAGCCTACGAGCAGTACTTC | CASSSYRQGLAYEQYF
. | 13 | TRBJ1-6 | . | TRBV2 | TGTGCCAGCAGTGGAGGGTATAATTCACCCCTCCACTTT | CASSGGYNSPLHF
. | 15 | TRBJ2-3 | . | TRBV25-1 | TGTGCCAGCAGTGAATTCGGCGGGAGCACAGATACGCAGTATTTT | CASSEFGGSTDTQYF
. | 16 | TRBJ1-5 | . | TRBV7-2 | TGTGCCAGCAGCCTCTGGTCGGGTAACAGCAATCAGCCCCAGCATTTT | CASSLWSGNSNQPQHF
. | 14 | TRBJ1-5 | TRBD1 | TRBV2 | TGTGCCAGCAGTGAAGAGGGGGCGAGACAGCCCCAGCATTTT | CASSEEGARQPQHF
. | 13 | TRBJ1-5 | . | TRBV6-5 | TGTGCCAGCAGTTACGGGGGACTTCAGCCCCAGCATTTT | CASSYGGLQPQHF
once | 17 | TRBJ1-3 | . | TRBV5-1 | TGCGCCAGCAGCGGGGGGGTTACAGGGACAACTGGAAACACCATATATTTT | CASSGGVTGTTGNTIYF
. | 15 | TRBJ1-2 | TRBD1 | TRBV28 | TGTGCCAGCAGTTTTGGGGACAGGGCGCTTTATGGCTACACCTTC | CASSFGDRALYGYTF
. | 15 | TRBJ1-5 | . | TRBV19 | TGTGCCAGTAGTACGCAGGGAGGGAGCAATCAGCCCCAGCATTTT | CASSTQGGSNQPQHF
. | 14 | TRBJ1-4 | . | TRBV15 | TGTGCCACCCTCAACACAGCAACTAATGAAAAACTGTTTTTT | CATLNTATNEKLFF
. | 15 | TRBJ2-1 | TRBD2 | TRBV30 | TGTGCCTGGAGTGAACTAGCGGGAGCCTACAATGAGCAGTTCTTC | CAWSELAGAYNEQFF
. | 14 | TRBJ2-7 | TRBD2 | TRBV18 | TGTGCCAGCTCACCCCCCAGCGGGAACTACGAGCAGTACTTC | CASSPPSGNYEQYF
. | 16 | TRBJ2-5 | TRBD1 | TRBV24-1 | TGTGCCACCAGTGATTTTGTAGGGGGCTTGGAAGAGACCCAGTACTTC | CATSDFVGGLEETQYF
few | 15 | TRBJ1-4 | . | TRBV28 | TGTGCCAGCAGTCCGCACAGAGAAACTAATGAAAAACTGTTTTTT | CASSPHRETNEKLFF
once | 16 | TRBJ1-4 | TRBD1 | TRBV9 | TGTGCCAGCAGCGTGGGACAGGGGAACGGTGGTGAAAAACTGTTTTTT | CASSVGQGNGGEKLFF
. | 13 | TRBJ1-2 | TRBD1 | TRBV7-9 | TGTGCCAGCAGCTTAAAGGGGGCCAGTGGCTACACCTTC | CASSLKGASGYTF
. | 16 | TRBJ2-6 | . | TRBV6-2/TRBV6-3 | TGTGCCAGCAGTACGGGATCCGGGCCTGGGGCCAACGTCCTGACTTTC | CASSTGSGPGANVLTF
. | 15 | TRBJ1-5 | . | TRBV27 | TGTGCCAGCAGTTTCCGAGGGGGAACAAATCAGCCCCAGCATTTT | CASSFRGGTNQPQHF
. | 15 | TRBJ2-2 | . | TRBV28 | TGTGCCAGCAGTTTATCCCAGGGCTACACCGGGGAGCTGTTTTTT | CASSLSQGYTGELFF
. | 15 | TRBJ2-7 | . | TRBV3-1/TRBV3-2 | TGTGCCAGCAGCCACCTAACACGGACAGCCTACGAGCAGTACTTC | CASSHLTRTAYEQYF
. | 14 | TRBJ1-1 | . | TRBV29-1 | TGCAGCGTTGGAGGTGGGACTTGGGGCACTGAAGCTTTCTTT | CSVGGGTWGTEAFF
. | 13 | TRBJ2-3 | . | TRBV6-5 | TGTGCCAGCCGAGACAGTAGCACAGATACGCAGTATTTT | CASRDSSTDTQYF
once | 12 | TRBJ1-2 | TRBD1 | TRBV27 | TGTGCCAGCAGTTTTCCGACAGGGGTAGAGACCTTC | CASSFPTGVETF
. | 14 | TRBJ1-1 | . | TRBV28 | TGTGCCAGCAGTTTGCGGGGACCGAACACTGAAGCTTTCTTT | CASSLRGPNTEAFF
. | 19 | TRBJ1-2 | TRBD1 | TRBV29-1 | TGCAGCGTACTTACCCCCGCGCCCAAGCCGGGACAGGGGACCTATGGCTACACCTTC | CSVLTPAPKPGQGTYGYTF
. | 14 | TRBJ1-1 | . | TRBV5-1 | TGCGCCAGCAGCCATTCTGTTGAGTCGAGTGAAGCTTTCTTT | CASSHSVESSEAFF
. | 13 | TRBJ2-7 | . | TRBV27 | TGTGCCAGCAGTCCTCAGGGGTTTTACGAGCAGTACTTC | CASSPQGFYEQYF
. | 16 | TRBJ2-3 | . | TRBV7-8 | TGTGCCAGCAGCTTAGGGCGGGTAATCTCACGGTCCGCGCAGTATTTT | CASSLGRVISRSAQYF